This T cell receptor beta chain was observed in a study of identical twins' blood T cells. All three twin pairs grew up together with likely shared infections and vaccines. TCRdb analysed the 5' RACE reads with MiXCR anew, one entry per CDR3 protein. Here the sample spans 300,000 to 400,000 distinct CDR3 sequences, roughly 28% being singletons. As for this clonotype: The antigen is not known.

Study outcomes and limitations: Mainly, cloneset size products determined shared clonotypes, twins included.

The V gene lost 8 bases and the J gene lost 6 bases, with 10 bases spanning the gap. Germline values: CDR1 LGHNA, CDR2 YSLEER. This CDR3 has 12 amino acids. The chain employs TRBV4-3 and TRBJ2-2; D not certain. The clonotype comes from a woman between 18 and 55 years old in good health. The material sequenced was PBMCs. CDR3 in DNA: TGCGCCAGCTTAGACCCCGCCGGGGAGCTGTTTTTT. Translated, it gives CASLDPAGELFF.